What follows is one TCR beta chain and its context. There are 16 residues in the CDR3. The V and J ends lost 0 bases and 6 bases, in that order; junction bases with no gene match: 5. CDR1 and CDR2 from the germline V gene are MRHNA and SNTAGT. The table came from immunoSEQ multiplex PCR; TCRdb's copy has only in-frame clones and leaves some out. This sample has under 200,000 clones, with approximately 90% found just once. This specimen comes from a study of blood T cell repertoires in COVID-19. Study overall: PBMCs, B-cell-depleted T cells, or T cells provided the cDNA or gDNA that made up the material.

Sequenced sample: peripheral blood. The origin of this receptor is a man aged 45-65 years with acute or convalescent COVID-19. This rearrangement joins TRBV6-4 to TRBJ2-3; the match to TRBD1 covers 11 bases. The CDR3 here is CASSDSGDRGLDTQYF. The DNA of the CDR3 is TGTGCCAGCAGTGACTCAGGGGACAGGGGGTTGGATACGCAGTATTTT.